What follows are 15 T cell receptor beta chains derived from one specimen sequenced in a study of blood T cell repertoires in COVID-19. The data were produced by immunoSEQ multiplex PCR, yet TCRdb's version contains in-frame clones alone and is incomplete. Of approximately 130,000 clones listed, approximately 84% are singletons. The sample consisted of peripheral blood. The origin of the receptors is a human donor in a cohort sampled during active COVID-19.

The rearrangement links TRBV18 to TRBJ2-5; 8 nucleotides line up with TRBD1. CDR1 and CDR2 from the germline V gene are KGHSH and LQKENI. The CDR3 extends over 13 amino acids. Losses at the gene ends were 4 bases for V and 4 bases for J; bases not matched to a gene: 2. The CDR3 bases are TGTGCCAGCTCACGGACAGGGTTAGAGACCCAGTACTTC. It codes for CASSRTGLETQYF.

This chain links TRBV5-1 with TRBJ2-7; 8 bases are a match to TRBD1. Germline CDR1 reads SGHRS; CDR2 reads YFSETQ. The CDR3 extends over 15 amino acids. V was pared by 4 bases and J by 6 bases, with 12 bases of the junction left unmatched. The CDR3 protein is CASSPTLGQGAEQYF. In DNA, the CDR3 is TGCGCCAGCAGCCCGACCCTCGGACAGGGTGCCGAGCAGTACTTC.

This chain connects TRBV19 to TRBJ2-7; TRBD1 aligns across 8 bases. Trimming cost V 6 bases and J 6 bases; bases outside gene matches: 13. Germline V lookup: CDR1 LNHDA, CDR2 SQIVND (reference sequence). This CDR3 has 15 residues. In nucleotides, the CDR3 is TGTGCCAGTAGCCTGGACAGGGTTCGTCCCTCCGAGCAGTACTTC. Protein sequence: CASSLDRVRPSEQYF. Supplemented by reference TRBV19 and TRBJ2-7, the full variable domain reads DGGITQSPKYLFRKEGQNVTLSCEQNLNHDAMYWYRQDPGQGLRLIYYSQIVNDFQKGDIAEGYSVSREKKESFPLTVTSAQKNPTAFYLCASSLDRVRPSEQYFGPGTRLTVT.

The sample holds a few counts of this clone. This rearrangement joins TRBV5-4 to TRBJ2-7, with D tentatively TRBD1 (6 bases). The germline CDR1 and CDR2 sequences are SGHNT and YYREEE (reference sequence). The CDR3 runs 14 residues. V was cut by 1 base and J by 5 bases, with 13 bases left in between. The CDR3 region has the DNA TGTGCCAGCAGCTTGACAGGGTACGGCGACGAGCAGTACTTC. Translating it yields CASSLTGYGDEQYF.

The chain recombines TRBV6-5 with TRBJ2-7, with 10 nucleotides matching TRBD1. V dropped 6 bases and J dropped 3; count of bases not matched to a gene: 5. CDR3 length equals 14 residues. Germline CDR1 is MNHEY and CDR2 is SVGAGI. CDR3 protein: CASRTGQGIYEQYF. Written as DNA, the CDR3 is TGTGCCAGCAGGACGGGACAGGGGATCTACGAGCAGTACTTC.

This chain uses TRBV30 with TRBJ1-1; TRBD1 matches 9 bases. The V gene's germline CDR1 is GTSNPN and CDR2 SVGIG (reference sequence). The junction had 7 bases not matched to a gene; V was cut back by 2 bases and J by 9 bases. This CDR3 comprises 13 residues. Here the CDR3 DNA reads TGTGCCTGGAGTCGGACAGGGGATTTTAAAGCTTTCTTT. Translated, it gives CAWSRTGDFKAFF.

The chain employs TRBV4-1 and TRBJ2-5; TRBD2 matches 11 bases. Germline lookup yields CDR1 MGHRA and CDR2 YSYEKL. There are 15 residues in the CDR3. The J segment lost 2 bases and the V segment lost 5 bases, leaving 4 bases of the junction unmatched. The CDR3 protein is CASSRLAGGQETQYF. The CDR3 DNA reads TGCGCCAGCAGCAGGTTAGCGGGGGGGCAAGAGACCCAGTACTTC.

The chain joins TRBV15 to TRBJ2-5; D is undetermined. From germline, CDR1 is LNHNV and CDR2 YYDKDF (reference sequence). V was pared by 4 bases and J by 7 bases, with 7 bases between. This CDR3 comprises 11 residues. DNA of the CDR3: TGTGCCACCAGCACCTCGTCGACCCAGTACTTC. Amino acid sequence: CATSTSSTQYF.

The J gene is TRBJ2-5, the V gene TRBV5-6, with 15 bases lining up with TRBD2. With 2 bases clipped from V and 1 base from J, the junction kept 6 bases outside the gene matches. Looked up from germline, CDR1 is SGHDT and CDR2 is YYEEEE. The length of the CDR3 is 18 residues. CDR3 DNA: TGTGCCAGCAGCTTACGGACTAGCGGGGGGGCGGGCCAAGAGACCCAGTACTTC. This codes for CASSLRTSGGAGQETQYF.

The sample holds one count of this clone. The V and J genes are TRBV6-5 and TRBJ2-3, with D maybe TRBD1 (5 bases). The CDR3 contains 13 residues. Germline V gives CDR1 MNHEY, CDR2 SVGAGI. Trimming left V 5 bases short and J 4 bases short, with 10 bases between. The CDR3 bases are TGTGCCAGCAGTCCCAGGGAATCAGATACGCAGTATTTT. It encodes CASSPRESDTQYF.

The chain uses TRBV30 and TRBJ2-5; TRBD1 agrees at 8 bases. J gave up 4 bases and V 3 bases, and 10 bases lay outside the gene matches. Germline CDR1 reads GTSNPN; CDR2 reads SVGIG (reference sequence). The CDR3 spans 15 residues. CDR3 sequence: CAWRHRQGTGETQYF. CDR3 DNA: TGTGCCTGGAGGCATAGACAGGGGACGGGAGAGACCCAGTACTTC.

The CDR3 DNA is TGTGCCAGCAGTTTGACCTTCGAGGGGACCCAGTACTTC. Translated, it gives CASSLTFEGTQYF. This chain uses TRBV2 with TRBJ2-5; D might be TRBD2 (5 bases). Trimming took off 5 bases at V and 7 bases at J, with 14 bases between the two ends. CDR1 is SNHLY, CDR2 FYNNEI, per germline. The CDR3 length is 13 residues.

The CDR3 sequence is CASSHDREESQPQHF. In DNA form, the CDR3 reads TGTGCCAGCTCACATGACAGGGAGGAAAGTCAGCCCCAGCATTTT. The V and J genes are TRBV18 and TRBJ1-5; TRBD1 matches 7 bases. V was clipped by 4 bases and J by 6 bases; unmatched bases: 9. From germline, CDR1 is KGHSH and CDR2 LQKENI. The CDR3 runs to 15 residues.

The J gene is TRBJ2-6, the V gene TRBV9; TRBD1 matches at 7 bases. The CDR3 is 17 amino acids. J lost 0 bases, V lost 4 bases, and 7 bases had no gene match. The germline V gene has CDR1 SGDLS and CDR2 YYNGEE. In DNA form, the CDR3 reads TGTGCCAGCAGCCCTATGACAGGGATCTCTGGGGCCAACGTCCTGACTTTC. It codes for CASSPMTGISGANVLTF.

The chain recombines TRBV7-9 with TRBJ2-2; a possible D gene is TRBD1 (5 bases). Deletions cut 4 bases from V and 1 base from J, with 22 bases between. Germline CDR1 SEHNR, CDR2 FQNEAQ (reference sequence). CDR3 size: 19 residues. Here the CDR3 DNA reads TGTGCCAGCAGCTCAAACACTGGGGCAAATACCTGGAACACCGGGGAGCTGTTTTTT. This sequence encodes CASSSNTGANTWNTGELFF.